A selection of T cell receptor beta chains follows, all from one sample in a study of T cell repertoires in cytomegalovirus infection. TCRdb independently ran MiXCR on the reads; one entry per CDR3 protein. Of roughly 27,000 distinct CDR3 sequences in the sample, around 19% were seen once. These receptors' antigens are unknown. Here the sequenced sample was CD8+ T cells from cultured PBMCs, taken from culture after CMV antigen stimulation. Every receptor here comes from a human donor in good health (CMV status not recorded). Some clones in this sample may be carry-over from other donors' samples. Both conserved end residues are part of each CDR3. Each record gives: D gene, clone size, J gene, V gene, CDR3 DNA, CDR3 protein. The D gene is left open where the match is weak. Only part of the rows carry a size: once, few, many, or a class if the clone is expanded.

TRBD2 | many | TRBJ2-3 | TRBV28 | TGTGCCAGCAGTTTCCTAGCGGGAACTGATACGCAGTATTTT | CASSFLAGTDTQYF
- | many | TRBJ1-2 | TRBV2 | TGTGCCACCGCGGTCGGGGGTGGCTACACCTTC | CATAVGGGYTF
TRBD1 | - | TRBJ1-5 | TRBV7-9 | TGTGCCAGCAGCCTGGGACAGAACAATCAGCCCCAGCATTTT | CASSLGQNNQPQHF
- | - | TRBJ1-1 | TRBV27 | TGTGCCAGCAGCCTAGTAGGGGCCACTGAAGCTTTCTTT | CASSLVGATEAFF
TRBD2 | - | TRBJ2-1 | TRBV6-1 | TGTGCCAGCAGTGAAGATCCTAGCGGGGCCTCCAATGAGCAGTTCTTC | CASSEDPSGASNEQFF
TRBD2 | - | TRBJ2-7 | TRBV6-5 | TGTGCCAGCAGTTCCCAGATTAGCGGGGAGGGCGAGCAGTACTTC | CASSSQISGEGEQYF
- | few | TRBJ1-1 | TRBV12-3/TRBV12-4 | TGTGCCAGCAGCACCCGGAGGGCGGGGGACGCTGAAGCTTTCTTT | CASSTRRAGDAEAFF
TRBD2 | - | TRBJ2-7 | TRBV7-9 | TGTGCCAGCAGCGGAGCGGGGGAAGGCTCCTACGAGCAGTACTTC | CASSGAGEGSYEQYF
- | few | TRBJ1-4 | TRBV7-2 | TGTGCCAGCAGCTTGGCTCGCTCTAATGAAAAACTGTTTTTT | CASSLARSNEKLFF
- | - | TRBJ1-1 | TRBV28 | TGTGCCAGCAGTTCCACTGGGTCAGTCGGAGCTGAAGCTTTCTTT | CASSSTGSVGAEAFF
- | few | TRBJ2-5 | TRBV7-8 | TGTGCCAGCAGCATTAGCGTGTCTCAAGAGACCCAGTACTTC | CASSISVSQETQYF
TRBD2 | - | TRBJ2-2 | TRBV7-6 | TGTGCCAGCAGCTTATCACAGCGGGAGATACACACCGGGGAGCTGTTTTTT | CASSLSQREIHTGELFF
TRBD2 | - | TRBJ2-5 | TRBV18 | TGTGCCAGCTCCCAGAGGGGACTAGCGGGGGGTCACCAAGAGACCCAGTACTTC | CASSQRGLAGGHQETQYF
TRBD2 | few | TRBJ2-1 | TRBV4-3 | TGCGCCAGCAGCTCACTAGCGGGGGAGGGATATGAGCAGTTCTTC | CASSSLAGEGYEQFF
- | many | TRBJ1-2 | TRBV28 | TGTGCCAGCAGTGAATGGGCTGGGGGCTCAAACTATGGCTACACCTTC | CASSEWAGGSNYGYTF
- | - | TRBJ1-5 | TRBV9 | TGTGCCAGCAGCGTAGATGATAATCAGCCCCAGCATTTT | CASSVDDNQPQHF
- | - | TRBJ1-3 | TRBV5-5 | TGTGCCAGCAGCCCCCGGGAGGATGCCTCTGGAAACACCATATATTTT | CASSPREDASGNTIYF
- | - | TRBJ2-5 | TRBV12-5 | TGTGCTAGTGGTCTTGGGTACCAAGAGACCCAGTACTTC | CASGLGYQETQYF
- | - | TRBJ2-1 | TRBV4-1 | TGCGCCAGCAGCCAAACAGGGACGCAGGAGCAGTTCTTC | CASSQTGTQEQFF
TRBD1 | few | TRBJ2-3 | TRBV4-1 | TGCGCCAGCAGCTTCCGGGACAGGGAATATACGCAGTATTTT | CASSFRDREYTQYF
- | few | TRBJ2-2 | TRBV6-6 | TGTGCCAGCAGTTATGGGGTGGCGCTGTTTTTT | CASSYGVALFF
- | - | TRBJ1-2 | TRBV6-1 | TGTGCCAGCAGTGAAGCAGCAGGCGTCTATGGCTACACCTTC | CASSEAAGVYGYTF
- | few | TRBJ1-2 | TRBV11-2 | TGTGCCAGCCGGAATCGAGGGTTCGTTGATGGCTACACCTTC | CASRNRGFVDGYTF
- | - | TRBJ1-1 | TRBV27 | TGTGCCAGCAGTTTAACACGGGTTGAGGATACTGAAGCTTTCTTT | CASSLTRVEDTEAFF
- | many | TRBJ2-5 | TRBV7-8 | TGTGCCAGCAGCTTAACGGGGCCTAAAGAGACCCAGTACTTC | CASSLTGPKETQYF
- | - | TRBJ2-3 | TRBV9 | TGTGCCAGCAGCGCCGGCGGGGGCCCAGATACGCAGTATTTT | CASSAGGGPDTQYF
- | few | TRBJ1-2 | TRBV20-1 | TGCAGTGCTAGCGACCTGGCATGGGGAGATAGTGGCTACACCTTC | CSASDLAWGDSGYTF
- | - | TRBJ2-1 | TRBV7-2 | TGTGCCAGCAGCCGAGATACTAGGGGCGGCAATGAGCAGTTCTTC | CASSRDTRGGNEQFF
- | few | TRBJ2-5 | TRBV5-1 | TGCGCCAGCACGAAGTATATATTCTCAAACACCGGACTTGGCGGCGGGCAAGAGACCCAGTACTTC | CASTKYIFSNTGLGGGQETQYF
- | - | TRBJ2-2 | TRBV6-1 | TGTGCCAGCAGTAAATACGACAGCCCCGGGGAGCTGTTTTTT | CASSKYDSPGELFF
TRBD2 | few | TRBJ2-1 | TRBV7-2 | TGTGCCAGCAGCTTCGGGGGGAACTACAATGAGCAGTTCTTC | CASSFGGNYNEQFF
- | - | TRBJ2-7 | TRBV5-1 | TGCGCCAGCAGATTTGGAGCGGGTCCCTACGAGCAGTACTTC | CASRFGAGPYEQYF
TRBD2 | - | TRBJ2-7 | TRBV30 | TGTGCCTGGAGATCTCTAGCGGGTCCTTCCTACGAGCAGTACTTC | CAWRSLAGPSYEQYF
- | few | TRBJ2-6 | TRBV7-2 | TGTGCCAGCAGCTCCCAGCGGAGCGCTGGGGCCAACGTCCTGACTTTC | CASSSQRSAGANVLTF
TRBD1 | few | TRBJ1-6 | TRBV7-2 | TGTGCCAGCAGCAGGACAGGGTCGGATTCACCCCTCCACTTT | CASSRTGSDSPLHF
TRBD1 | - | TRBJ1-5 | TRBV27 | TGTGCCAGCAGACGGGACAGGGACAATCAGCCCCAGCATTTT | CASRRDRDNQPQHF
TRBD2 | - | TRBJ2-7 | TRBV5-6 | TGTGCCAGCAGCTTGCCGTCGGCTAGCGGGGGAAAGTACTTC | CASSLPSASGGKYF
- | - | TRBJ1-1 | TRBV6-6 | TGTGCCAGCAGTTATCCCGGGGAGAACACTGAAGCTTTCTTT | CASSYPGENTEAFF
- | few | TRBJ1-1 | TRBV20-1 | TGCAGTGCTAGGGACACGCCAAACACTGAAGCTTTCTTT | CSARDTPNTEAFF
TRBD2 | - | TRBJ2-7 | TRBV7-2 | TGTGCCAGCAGCAACAGCCTTCTAGCGGCTTCCTACGAGCAGTACTTC | CASSNSLLAASYEQYF
TRBD1 | many | TRBJ1-2 | TRBV9 | TGTGCCAGCAGCGTAATCCCCGGGACAGGGGTCGGCTACACCTTC | CASSVIPGTGVGYTF
TRBD1 | few | TRBJ2-5 | TRBV5-4 | TGTGCCAGCAGAAACAGGGGGCAGGAGGAGACCCAGTACTTC | CASRNRGQEETQYF
- | - | TRBJ1-2 | TRBV7-2 | TGTGCCAGCAGCTTAGGGCAGACCGATCGCTACACCTTC | CASSLGQTDRYTF
- | - | TRBJ1-1 | TRBV12-3/TRBV12-4 | TGTGCCAGCAGGACGTCGAACGCTGAAGCTTTCTTT | CASRTSNAEAFF
- | many | TRBJ2-7 | TRBV7-2 | TGTGCCAGCAGCTTCCCTAGCGCGGTCTACGAGCAGTACTTC | CASSFPSAVYEQYF
- | - | TRBJ2-3 | TRBV7-6 | TGTGCCAGCAGCGGGGTGGGAGTGACAGATACGCAGTATTTT | CASSGVGVTDTQYF
TRBD2 | many | TRBJ2-3 | TRBV7-3 | TGTGCCAGCAGCTTACGTCAGTCCGGGGGGGCCACAGATACGCAGTATTTT | CASSLRQSGGATDTQYF
- | - | TRBJ2-5 | TRBV9 | TGTGCCAGCAGCGTACAAGGTAGCGTGACCCAGTACTTC | CASSVQGSVTQYF
- | few | TRBJ2-5 | TRBV5-1 | TGCGCCAGCAGACCGGGTCACGGGCAAGAGACCCAGTACTTC | CASRPGHGQETQYF
- | many | TRBJ2-1 | TRBV10-3 | TGTGCCATCAGTGGAGTGTCTTTAGACAATGAGCAGTTCTTC | CAISGVSLDNEQFF
- | - | TRBJ1-2 | TRBV6-5 | TGTGCCAGCCCCTACCGCTGCAAGGGAGATGGCTACACCTTC | CASPYRCKGDGYTF
- | few | TRBJ2-7 | TRBV28 | TGTGCCAGCAGCTACAGACGACCCTACGAGCAGTACTTC | CASSYRRPYEQYF
- | - | TRBJ2-3 | TRBV24-1 | TGTGCCACCAGTGACATGTCAGGTGACACTAGCACAGATACGCAGTATTTT | CATSDMSGDTSTDTQYF
TRBD2 | - | TRBJ2-3 | TRBV7-3 | TGTGCCAGCAGCTTACTAGCGGCAAGCACAGATACGCAGTATTTT | CASSLLAASTDTQYF
TRBD1 | - | TRBJ2-7 | TRBV7-2 | TGTGCCAGCAGCTTAGTGGGACAGGAGGTCTACGAGCAGTACTTC | CASSLVGQEVYEQYF